This T cell receptor (beta chain) was recorded in a study of Graves' ophthalmopathy and Graves' hyperthyroidism. This clonotype was seen repeatedly, ten times or more. RNA transcripts were the template, and TCR beta CDR3 regions were amplified from them. The first-round RT-PCR employed HTBI primers together with the Qiagen OneStep RT-PCR kit. A multiplex PCR was then performed as the second round. TCRdb recomputed calls from the multiplex PCR reads with MiXCR, one row per CDR3 protein. The table includes about 500,000 distinct CDR3 sequences, around an eighth detected once. Germline V gene sequence: CDR1 MNHEY, CDR2 SVGAGI. This CDR3 comprises 15 residues. V was clipped by 0 bases and J by 2 bases, with 8 bases between them.

The chain links TRBV6-5 to TRBJ1-5, with D hard to call. What was sequenced was blood. The clonotype originates from a woman aged 30 to 39 with Graves' ophthalmopathy. CDR3 loop: CASSYSIGGNQPQHF. The CDR3 DNA reads as TGTGCCAGCAGTTACTCTATCGGGGGCAATCAGCCCCAGCATTTT.